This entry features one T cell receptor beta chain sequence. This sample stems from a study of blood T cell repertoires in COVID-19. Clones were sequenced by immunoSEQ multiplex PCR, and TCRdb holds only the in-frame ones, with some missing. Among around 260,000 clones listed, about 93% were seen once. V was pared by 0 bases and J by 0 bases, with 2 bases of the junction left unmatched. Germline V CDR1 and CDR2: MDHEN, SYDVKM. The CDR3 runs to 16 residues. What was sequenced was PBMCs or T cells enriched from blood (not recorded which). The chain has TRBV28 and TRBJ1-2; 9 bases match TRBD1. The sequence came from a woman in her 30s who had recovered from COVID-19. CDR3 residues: CASSLWGQGTNYGYTF. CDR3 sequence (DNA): TGTGCCAGCAGTTTATGGGGACAGGGAACTAACTATGGCTACACCTTC.